The clone carrying this T cell receptor (beta chain) has only one observation. Its target is not known. A read error may produce the germline difference seen at one junction end. Co-extraction of RNA and DNA was performed on roughly 17-32 mg of unsorted bulk tissue. These patients lived with chronic HBV infection and had never been treated. Five separate regions were sampled from each tumor. CDR3 length: 15 residues. The germline V gene has CDR1 SGHRS and CDR2 YFSETQ. Total RNA amounting to roughly 450 ng was the source from which TCR beta cDNA was made with a constant-region primer. What produced the TCR beta libraries was three nested multiplex PCR rounds using slightly modified ARM-PCR. A C-beta reverse primer and TRBV1-TRBV30 forward primers served in each of the first two PCR rounds, at ten to eleven cycles apiece. TCRdb independently ran MiXCR on the multiplex PCR reads; one entry per CDR3 protein. The table has around 29,000 distinct CDR3 sequences, over 60% seen once.

The data were taken from a study of tumor-infiltrating lymphocytes in primary liver carcinoma. Regarding the study as a whole: Merely some 8-24% of top clones spanned all five tumor regions. A significantly higher top-250-clone fraction was recorded for tumors than for blood (p = 0.039).

The sample was liver tumor tissue from sampling region 5. As to subset: tumor region T5, tumor centre. The V call is TRBV5-1, the J call TRBJ2-1; either TRBD1 or TRBD2 may fit D (7 bases each). The receptor comes from a man aged 40-50 years with primary liver carcinoma and hepatitis B virus infection. CDR3 protein: CTSRGGTQPYNEQFF. The CDR3 nucleotides are TGTACCAGCAGGGGGGGGACTCAGCCTTACAATGAGCAGTTCTTC.